This T cell receptor (beta chain) is drawn from a study of blood T cell repertoires in COVID-19. Sequencing used immunoSEQ multiplex PCR; TCRdb keeps in-frame clones, though not all of them. The data contain roughly 120,000 clones, around 83% of them singletons. Trimming cost V 5 bases and J 4 bases, with 11 bases left between them. Germline V gene sequence: CDR1 MNHEY, CDR2 SMNVEV (reference sequence). This CDR3 region has 13 residues. The chain employs TRBV27 and TRBJ1-2, with no clear D. The sequenced sample consisted of peripheral blood. This TCR derives from a man aged 65 to 79 with acute or convalescent COVID-19. This CDR3 is CASSLRASYGYTF. CDR3 coding DNA: TGTGCCAGCAGTCTGAGGGCGAGCTATGGCTACACCTTC.